What follows describes a single T cell receptor (beta chain). Its antigen remains unidentified. These data come from a study of graft-versus-host responses after intestinal transplantation. On the study more broadly: The transplants performed in recipients were multivisceral, liver-intestinal, or isolated intestinal. The recipients all started with anti-thymocyte globulin induction and then took tacrolimus and steroids for roughly three years. Study conclusions and caveats: Recipient marrow held GvH clones, some first seen in ileum or blood. Within allografts, high graft-versus-host to host-versus-graft clonal ratios were seen among patients with graft-donor T cell macrochimerism.

TCRdb's table, derived via immunoSEQ multiplex PCR, lists solely in-frame clones and lacks some. This sample has approximately 130,000 clones, with roughly 92% found just once. This receptor was obtained from a human donor who received an intestinal transplant. The sequences come from unstimulated CD4+ T cells sorted from spleen or lymph node cells, collected before intestinal transplant.

CDR3 bases: TGCGCCAGCAGCCGGGGGACAGCTCAAGAGACCCAGTACTTC. Residues: CASSRGTAQETQYF. This chain joins TRBV5-1 and TRBJ2-5, with D possibly TRBD1 on 7 matching bases. Trimming pared 4 bases from V and 2 bases from J, leaving 12 bases between. The CDR3 length is 14 residues. Germline V gene lookup returns CDR1 SGHRS and CDR2 YFSETQ.